One sample yielded the 15 T cell receptor beta chains listed below, sequenced in a study of T cell responses to AZD1222 COVID-19 vaccine. Sequenced by immunoSEQ multiplex PCR; TCRdb stores in-frame clones only, minus some. The sample includes 150,000 to 200,000 clones, 85% to 95% seen only once; the top ten take 10%. The sample was peripheral blood, taken on day 0 of AZD1222 vaccination. Source of these receptors: an adult in good health.

This chain's CDR3 is CASSYIGGRGSDTQYF. DNA for the CDR3: TGTGCCAGCAGTTACATCGGGGGGCGCGGGTCAGATACGCAGTATTTT. The rearrangement joins TRBV6-5 to TRBJ2-3, with D tentatively TRBD2 (7 bases). Germline values: CDR1 MNHEY, CDR2 SVGAGI. V shed 2 bases and J shed 4 bases, with 16 bases lying between them. The CDR3 runs 16 residues.

This chain joins TRBV6-5 and TRBJ1-1; perhaps TRBD1 as D (6 bases). The CDR3 consists of 13 residues. Germline loops: CDR1 MNHEY, CDR2 SVGAGI. V lost 4 bases to trimming and J lost 5 bases, with 11 bases between them. As DNA, the CDR3 is TGTGCCAGCAGTTGGGATCAGGGGACTGAAGCTTTCTTT. It encodes CASSWDQGTEAFF.

V and J are TRBV5-1 and TRBJ1-1, with D possibly being TRBD1 (5 bases). Looked up from germline, CDR1 is SGHRS and CDR2 is YFSETQ. Trimming shortened V by 0 bases and J by 6 bases, and 15 bases separated the two germline ends. The CDR3 spans 15 residues. This CDR3 is CASSLATSKGAEAFF. The CDR3 nucleotides are TGCGCCAGCAGCTTGGCCACGTCCAAAGGGGCTGAAGCTTTCTTT.

The chain employs TRBV27 and TRBJ2-5; D ambiguous. CDR1 and CDR2 (germline): MNHEY, SMNVEV (reference sequence). The CDR3 spans 11 residues. With 6 bases removed from V and 5 bases from J, the gap between germline ends came to 7 bases. As DNA, the CDR3 is TGTGCCAGCAGCGTTGGGGAGACCCAGTACTTC. It specifies CASSVGETQYF.

The rearrangement links TRBV28 to TRBJ1-5; D is possibly TRBD1 (6 bases). Per the germline V gene, CDR1 is MDHEN and CDR2 is SYDVKM. Between the trimmed V and J ends, which lost 6 bases and 0 bases, there was a span of 12 bases. This CDR3 region has 15 residues. The CDR3 sequence is CASRVGGHSNQPQHF. The CDR3 DNA reads as TGTGCCAGCAGGGTGGGGGGACATAGCAATCAGCCCCAGCATTTT.

The chain employs TRBV19 and TRBJ1-2; TRBD1 aligns across 10 bases. The CDR3 is 15 residues long. Germline V CDR1 and CDR2: LNHDA, SQIVND (reference sequence). The V segment lost 2 bases and the J segment 3 bases; nucleotides outside the gene matches: 3. The CDR3 nucleotides are TGTGCCAGTAGTATACCGGGACAGGGGTACTATGGCTACACCTTC. Its protein product is CASSIPGQGYYGYTF.

The chain recombines TRBV18 with TRBJ2-5; no clear D. The germline V gene has CDR1 KGHSH and CDR2 LQKENI. This CDR3 contains 13 residues. With 1 base removed from V and 5 bases from J, the gap between germline ends came to 8 bases. The CDR3 is CASSPRPRETQYF. In nucleotides, the CDR3 is TGTGCCAGCTCACCACGACCTAGGGAGACCCAGTACTTC. The variable domain in full, completed from reference TRBV18 and TRBJ2-5, reads NAGVMQNPRHLVRRRGQEARLRCSPMKGHSHVYWYRQLPEEGLKFMVYLQKENIIDESGMPKERFSAEFPKEGPSILRIQQVVRGDSAAYFCASSPRPRETQYFGPGTRLLVL.

The chain carries TRBV4-2 and TRBJ2-7, with D possibly being TRBD2 (5 bases). Germline CDR1 LGHNA, CDR2 YNFKEQ. This CDR3 spans 15 amino acids. Trimming removed 4 bases at V and 5 bases at J, with 18 bases between. Here the CDR3 DNA reads TGTGCCAGCAGCCGGGAGAGACAAGACTCGCACGAGCAGTACTTC. It is translated as CASSRERQDSHEQYF.

This clone was found a few times. This rearrangement joins TRBV2 to TRBJ2-3, with D perhaps given as TRBD1 or TRBD2 (6 bases each). The CDR3 is made up of 16 amino acids. Between the trimmed V and J ends, which lost 3 bases and 0 bases, there was a span of 13 bases. The V gene's germline CDR1 is SNHLY and CDR2 FYNNEI. This CDR3 is CASSDPGASSTDTQYF. The CDR3 DNA reads TGTGCCAGCAGTGACCCGGGGGCTTCTAGCACAGATACGCAGTATTTT.

In its sample, this clone was seen a few times. V and J are TRBV14 and TRBJ1-6, with 7 bases matching TRBD1. Germline V gives CDR1 SGHDN, CDR2 FVKESK. The CDR3 extends over 15 amino acids. Unmatched junction bases numbered 8, after V lost 6 bases and J lost 6 bases. The CDR3 region is CASRYGTASNSPLHF. The CDR3 nucleotides are TGTGCCAGCAGATACGGGACAGCTTCTAATTCACCCCTCCACTTT. The variable domain in full, completed from reference TRBV14 and TRBJ1-6, reads EAGVTQFPSHSVIEKGQTVTLRCDPISGHDNLYWYRRVMGKEIKFLLHFVKESKQDESGMPNNRFLAERTGGTYSTLKVQPAELEDSGVYFCASRYGTASNSPLHFGNGTRLTVT.

This clone was seen a few times. V gene TRBV9 combines with J gene TRBJ1-6; perhaps TRBD1 as D (5 bases). Trimming left V 0 bases short and J 10 bases short, with 14 bases between. Germline V gives CDR1 SGDLS, CDR2 YYNGEE. This CDR3 region has 15 residues. The CDR3 reads CASSVEAGRVSPLHF. In DNA, the CDR3 is TGTGCCAGCAGCGTAGAGGCAGGGAGAGTGTCACCCCTCCACTTT.

The chain joins TRBV20-1 to TRBJ2-3; D not resolved. The CDR3 totals 11 residues. From germline, CDR1 is DFQATT and CDR2 SNEGSKA (reference sequence). Trimming shortened V by 5 bases and J by 7 bases, and 10 bases separated the two germline ends. The CDR3 here is CSAAPGNTQYF. CDR3 DNA sequence: TGCAGTGCTGCCCCTGGGAATACGCAGTATTTT.

The chain recombines TRBV27 with TRBJ1-5; D remains unclear. CDR3 length: 15 residues. From germline, CDR1 is MNHEY and CDR2 SMNVEV (reference sequence). The ends were cut back, 2 bases at V and 4 bases at J, with 12 bases in the middle. The CDR3 here is CASSLTDGPNQPQHF. CDR3 nucleotides: TGTGCCAGCAGTTTAACAGACGGACCAAATCAGCCCCAGCATTTT.

The rearrangement joins TRBV5-4 to TRBJ1-2; D is perhaps TRBD1 (5 bases). Trimming left V 0 bases short and J 3 bases short, with 9 bases between. The CDR3 has 14 amino acids. Germline V gives CDR1 SGHNT, CDR2 YYREEE (reference sequence). CDR3 protein: CASSLARGDYGYTF. CDR3 DNA sequence: TGTGCCAGCAGCTTGGCTCGGGGGGACTATGGCTACACCTTC.

The chain links TRBV3-1 (or the pseudogene TRBV3-2) to TRBJ1-5; D perhaps matches TRBD1 (5 bases). With 1 base removed from V and 7 bases from J, the gap between germline ends came to 11 bases. Germline values: CDR1 LGHDT, CDR2 YNNKEL (reference sequence). CDR3 length equals 14 residues. CDR3 sequence reads: CASSQVTQGQPQHF. The CDR3 nucleotides read TGTGCCAGCAGCCAAGTAACCCAGGGCCAGCCCCAGCATTTT.